This T cell receptor beta chain was sequenced during a study of T cell repertoires in cytomegalovirus infection. Overall study context: Signatures in public TCR beta sequences pointed to both CMV infection and matching HLA type.

Findings and limits, study-wide: HLA-C-restricted, CMV-specific TCR beta clonotypes were dominant ex vivo.

TCRdb ran MiXCR on the reads and lists one entry per CDR3 protein. Of about 400,000 distinct CDR3 sequences listed, 15% to 20% are singletons. The CDR3 is made up of 15 amino acids. The V and J ends lost 0 bases and 2 bases respectively, with 11 bases between them. In the case of this clonotype: The antigen is unknown.

This TCR came from a human donor in good health (CMV status not recorded). Some clones in this sample may be carry-over from other donors' samples. The gene calls are TRBV23-1 and TRBJ2-7; D may be TRBD1 or TRBD2 (5 bases each). TRBV23-1 is an open reading frame, and its role is uncertain. Sequencing was performed on PBMCs. CDR3 region: CASSQSGRSPYEQYF. CDR3 nucleotide sequence: TGCGCCAGCAGTCAATCGGGACGGTCCCCCTACGAGCAGTACTTC.